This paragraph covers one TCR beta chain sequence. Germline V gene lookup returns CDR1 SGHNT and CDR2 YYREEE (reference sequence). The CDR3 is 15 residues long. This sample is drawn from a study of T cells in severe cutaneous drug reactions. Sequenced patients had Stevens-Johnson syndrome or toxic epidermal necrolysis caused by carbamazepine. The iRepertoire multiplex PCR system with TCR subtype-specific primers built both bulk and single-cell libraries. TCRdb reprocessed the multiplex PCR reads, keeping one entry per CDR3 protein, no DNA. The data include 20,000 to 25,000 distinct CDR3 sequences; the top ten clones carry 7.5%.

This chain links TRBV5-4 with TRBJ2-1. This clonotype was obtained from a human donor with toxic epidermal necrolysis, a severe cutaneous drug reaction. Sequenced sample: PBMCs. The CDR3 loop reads CASSSRPDPYNEQFF. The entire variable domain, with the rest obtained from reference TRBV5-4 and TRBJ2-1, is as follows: ETGVTQSPTHLIKTRGQQVTLRCSSQSGHNTVSWYQQALGQGPQFIFQYYREEENGRGNFPPRFSGLQFPNYSSELNVNALELDDSALYLCASSSRPDPYNEQFFGPGTRLTVL.